These 21 T cell receptor beta chains came from one sample sequenced in a study of long-term antiretroviral therapy in people with HIV. Samples were assayed with immunoSEQ v3.0 at survey level. The data were produced by immunoSEQ multiplex PCR, yet TCRdb's version contains in-frame clones alone and is incomplete. The sample carries more than 20,000 clones, approximately 77% recorded once. This specimen was unsorted PBMCs, taken 4.4 years after starting antiretroviral therapy. These receptors were obtained from a young man with HIV.

This chain links TRBV5-8 with TRBJ1-1; perhaps TRBD1 as D (6 bases). Trimming stripped 4 bases from V and 8 bases from J, with 18 bases between. In germline, CDR1 is SGHTS, CDR2 YDEGEE. The CDR3 has 14 residues. The CDR3 sequence is CASSTGWELGEAFF. As DNA, the CDR3 is TGTGCCAGCAGCACAGGGTGGGAATTAGGGGAAGCTTTCTTT. The complete variable domain, with remaining parts taken from reference TRBV5-8 and TRBJ1-1, reads EAGVTQSPTHLIKTRGQQATLRCSPISGHTSVYWYQQALGLGLQFLLWYDEGEERNRGNFPPRFSGRQFPNYSSELNVNALELEDSALYLCASSTGWELGEAFFGQGTRLTVV.

The chain recombines TRBV29-1 with TRBJ1-1; TRBD1 matches 7 bases. CDR1 and CDR2 from the germline V gene are SQVTM and ANQGSEA. The V gene end was trimmed by 4 bases and the J gene end by 1 base; junction bases not matched to a gene: 3. CDR3 length: 13 residues. The DNA of the CDR3 is TGCAGCGTTGTGACAGGGAAGAACACTGAAGCTTTCTTT. Amino acid sequence: CSVVTGKNTEAFF. Using reference TRBV29-1 and TRBJ1-1 for the parts outside the CDR3, the full variable domain is SAVISQKPSRDICQRGTSLTIQCQVDSQVTMMFWYRQQPGQSLTLIATANQGSEATYESGFVIDKFPISRPNLTFSTLTVSNMSPEDSSIYLCSVVTGKNTEAFFGQGTRLTVV.

The chain links TRBV7-9 to TRBJ1-1; a possible D gene is TRBD1 (5 bases). This CDR3 comprises 15 residues. Trimming shortened V by 5 bases and J by 3 bases, and 16 bases separated the two germline ends. From germline, CDR1 is SEHNR and CDR2 FQNEAQ (reference sequence). CDR3: CASSPGAGLDTEAFF. CDR3 nucleotide sequence: TGTGCCAGCAGCCCGGGCGCAGGGTTAGACACTGAAGCTTTCTTT.

The chain combines TRBV5-4 with TRBJ2-1, with unresolved D. The CDR3 is made up of 11 amino acids. Trimming stripped 0 bases from V and 7 bases from J, with 2 bases between. Germline V gene data show CDR1 as SGHNT and CDR2 as YYREEE (reference sequence). The CDR3 DNA follows: TGTGCCAGCAGCTTGGGAAATGAGCAGTTCTTC. Protein sequence: CASSLGNEQFF.

The chain couples TRBV19 to TRBJ1-5, with D perhaps TRBD1 (5 bases). V was trimmed by 7 bases and J by 3 bases, leaving 25 bases between them. The CDR3 is 18 residues long. Germline lookup yields CDR1 LNHDA and CDR2 SQIVND (reference sequence). DNA of the CDR3: TGTGCCAGTACCCTCGAGGAGGGGCGCGGAGGCGTCAATCAGCCCCAGCATTTT. Protein product: CASTLEEGRGGVNQPQHF. Full variable domain (outside the CDR3, taken from reference TRBV19 and TRBJ1-5): DGGITQSPKYLFRKEGQNVTLSCEQNLNHDAMYWYRQDPGQGLRLIYYSQIVNDFQKGDIAEGYSVSREKKESFPLTVTSAQKNPTAFYLCASTLEEGRGGVNQPQHFGDGTRLSIL.

The chain employs TRBV7-9 and TRBJ2-1; 10 bases map to TRBD1. CDR1 and CDR2 from the germline V gene are SEHNR and FQNEAQ (reference sequence). The CDR3 is 15 residues long. V dropped 5 bases and J dropped 3; count of bases not matched to a gene: 4. DNA of the CDR3: TGTGCCAGCAGCACGACAGGGGGCTACTACAATGAGCAGTTCTTC. This encodes CASSTTGGYYNEQFF.

V is TRBV19 and J is TRBJ1-5, with TRBD1 identical over 11 bases. V lost 5 bases and J lost 0; bases outside the gene matches: 6. The CDR3 has 17 residues. Germline CDR1 LNHDA, CDR2 SQIVND (reference sequence). The CDR3 protein is CASSPDRGRDSNQPQHF. The CDR3 nucleotides read TGTGCCAGTAGTCCGGACAGGGGGCGGGATAGCAATCAGCCCCAGCATTTT.

This clone came up a few times. The chain combines TRBV7-2 with TRBJ2-7; D is perhaps TRBD2 (6 bases). The CDR3 totals 14 residues. Trimming took 4 bases from V and 0 from J, leaving 10 bases between them. The germline CDR1 and CDR2 sequences are SGHTA and FQGNSA. The CDR3 nucleotides read TGTGCCAGCAGCTCCGCGGGGCTCTCCTACGAGCAGTACTTC. Translated: CASSSAGLSYEQYF.

This clone was counted a few times. The genes are TRBV6-1 and TRBJ2-7; D perhaps matches TRBD2 (5 bases). Germline V gene lookup returns CDR1 MNHNS and CDR2 SASEGT. This CDR3 is 14 amino acids long. V was pared by 1 base and J by 0 bases, with 7 bases between. CDR3 region: CASSEVEGSYEQYF. The CDR3 bases are TGTGCCAGCAGTGAAGTCGAGGGCTCCTACGAGCAGTACTTC.

The rearrangement uses TRBV19 and TRBJ2-3; 12 bases line up with TRBD2. Unmatched junction bases numbered 5, after V lost 4 bases and J lost 6 bases. Germline-derived CDR1 and CDR2 are LNHDA and SQIVND (reference sequence). This CDR3 spans 15 amino acids. CDR3 region: CASSTSGGALDTQYF. The CDR3 DNA reads as TGTGCCAGTAGTACTAGCGGGGGGGCCTTGGATACGCAGTATTTT.

V usage is TRBV9 and J usage is TRBJ1-1, with D unclear. CDR1 is SGDLS, CDR2 YYNGEE, per germline. Trimming cost V 3 bases and J 5 bases, with 20 bases left between them. CDR3 length equals 16 residues. CDR3 coding DNA: TGTGCCAGCAGCGGACTGGGATCAGTAACACGTACTGAAGCTTTCTTT. As protein: CASSGLGSVTRTEAFF.

This chain joins TRBV6-5 and TRBJ2-5; no reliable D call. Germline V gene lookup returns CDR1 MNHEY and CDR2 SVGAGI. V lost 6 bases to trimming and J lost 1 base, with 12 bases between them. The CDR3 covers 14 residues. The CDR3 spells CASRQGRIQETQYF. The CDR3 coding sequence is TGTGCCAGCAGGCAAGGACGGATCCAAGAGACCCAGTACTTC.

This chain uses TRBV20-1 with TRBJ2-3; TRBD1 might be the D (6 bases). Trimming removed 6 bases from V and 6 bases from J, with 10 bases in between. Germline CDR1 is DFQATT and CDR2 is SNEGSKA (reference sequence). This CDR3 has 11 amino acids. The CDR3 reads CSARGPDTQYF. The CDR3 nucleotides read TGCAGTGCCAGGGGCCCGGATACGCAGTATTTT.

The table lists this clone with a few counts. V usage is TRBV9 and J usage is TRBJ2-1, with 9 nucleotides matching TRBD2. V lost 3 bases and J lost 4; bases outside the gene matches: 5. The CDR3 has 15 residues. Germline CDR1 SGDLS, CDR2 YYNGEE. In DNA form, the CDR3 reads TGTGCCAGCAGCGATAGCGGGAGCACTTACAATGAGCAGTTCTTC. Amino acid sequence: CASSDSGSTYNEQFF.

CDR3 loop: CASSTQAAGDNEQFF. Here the CDR3 DNA reads TGTGCCAGTAGTACCCAGGCAGCGGGGGACAATGAGCAGTTCTTC. The chain is built from TRBV19 and TRBJ2-1, with 8 positions matching TRBD2. Germline loops: CDR1 LNHDA, CDR2 SQIVND (reference sequence). This CDR3 spans 15 amino acids. V trimming: 4 bases; J trimming: 5 bases; junction bases outside the gene matches: 7. Full variable domain (outside the CDR3, taken from reference TRBV19 and TRBJ2-1): DGGITQSPKYLFRKEGQNVTLSCEQNLNHDAMYWYRQDPGQGLRLIYYSQIVNDFQKGDIAEGYSVSREKKESFPLTVTSAQKNPTAFYLCASSTQAAGDNEQFFGPGTRLTVL.

This chain joins TRBV19 and TRBJ1-1; TRBD1 matches at 10 bases. CDR1 LNHDA and CDR2 SQIVND come from the germline V gene (reference sequence). The CDR3 consists of 14 residues. With V trimmed by 5 bases and J by 4 bases, 4 bases remained unmatched. Written as DNA, the CDR3 is TGTGCCAGTAGTCCTGGACAGGGGGGCACTGAAGCTTTCTTT. Its protein is CASSPGQGGTEAFF.

V gene TRBV9 combines with J gene TRBJ2-7; 8 bases match TRBD1. Germline V gene lookup returns CDR1 SGDLS and CDR2 YYNGEE. The CDR3 covers 17 residues. After removal of 0 bases from V and 1 base from J, the junction contained 9 bases not matched to a gene. CDR3 sequence: CASSVGLGTGGSYEQYF. CDR3 in DNA: TGTGCCAGCAGCGTAGGTCTGGGGACAGGTGGGTCCTACGAGCAGTACTTC. Combining the CDR3 with reference TRBV9 and TRBJ2-7 gives the whole variable domain DSGVTQTPKHLITATGQRVTLRCSPRSGDLSVYWYQQSLDQGLQFLIQYYNGEERAKGNILERFSAQQFPDLHSELNLSSLELGDSALYFCASSVGLGTGGSYEQYFGPGTRLTVT.

CDR3 sequence: CASPSTSGRYTGELFF. The CDR3, as DNA: TGTGCCAGCCCCTCGACTAGCGGGAGATACACCGGGGAGCTGTTTTTT. The V and J genes are TRBV7-2 and TRBJ2-2; 12 nucleotides match TRBD2. This CDR3 is 16 amino acids long. Germline V gene data show CDR1 as SGHTA and CDR2 as FQGNSA. V was clipped by 8 bases and J by 3 bases; unmatched bases: 7.

This chain connects TRBV9 to TRBJ2-5; 7 positions match TRBD2. Germline assignment: CDR1 SGDLS and CDR2 YYNGEE. The trim removed 2 bases at V and 5 bases at J, leaving 3 bases unmatched. This CDR3 contains 13 residues. The CDR3 bases are TGTGCCAGCAGCGTGGGGGGGGTTGAGACCCAGTACTTC. Protein: CASSVGGVETQYF.

This clone was observed once. Written as DNA, the CDR3 is TGTGCCAGCAGGGGGTGGGGCTCCTACGAGCAGTACTTC. Its translation is CASRGWGSYEQYF. The V call is TRBV6-1, the J call TRBJ2-7, with no clear D. The V gene lost 6 bases and the J gene lost 0 bases, with 9 bases spanning the gap. This CDR3 is 13 amino acids long. Germline V gene sequence: CDR1 MNHNS, CDR2 SASEGT.

This chain uses TRBV19 with TRBJ2-2, with D possibly being TRBD2 (6 bases). Trimming left V 5 bases short and J 6 bases short, with 16 bases between. CDR3 length: 15 residues. The germline V gene has CDR1 LNHDA and CDR2 SQIVND (reference sequence). CDR3 residues: CASSDAPPGAGELFF. The CDR3 DNA reads TGTGCCAGTAGTGATGCGCCCCCGGGGGCCGGGGAGCTGTTTTTT.